This TCR beta chain was sequenced in a study of T cells in Graves' hyperthyroidism and ophthalmopathy. Study in general: Blood was drawn when the patient was first diagnosed and still untreated. Findings of the study overall: By a 13 V-J model, ophthalmopathy was set apart from stable hyperthyroidism. Among thyroid clonotypes expanded above 0.001, most also appeared in blood.

This clonotype was observed many times. Its cognate antigen is unknown. An end of the junction differs from the germline gene, which may be a read error. Clinical symptoms, serum thyroxine and TRAb, thyroid ultrasound and orbital computed tomography were used for the diagnoses. Amplification targeted TCR beta CDR3 regions from RNA transcripts. Carried out on the TCR CDR3, a first-round RT-PCR used the HTBI primer set. TCRdb analysed the multiplex PCR reads with MiXCR anew, one entry per CDR3 protein. Here the sample spans about 520,000 distinct CDR3 sequences, around 20% being singletons. The CDR3 loop spans 14 amino acids. CDR1 MGHRA and CDR2 YSYEKL come from the germline V gene.

The sample was blood. The receptor comes from a man aged 18 to 30 with Graves' hyperthyroidism. The chain uses TRBV4-1 and TRBJ2-7, with 9 bases lining up with TRBD1. CDR3 nucleotides: TGTGCCAGCAGTCAACCGGGACAGGGCTACGAGCAGTACTTC. Protein product: CASSQPGQGYEQYF.